What follows is one T cell receptor beta chain and its context. Its antigen is as yet unknown. How the authors handled the data: Owing to the provision of junction-only sequences devoid of quality scores by immunoSEQ, filtering differed. Repertoires were generated with immunoSEQ multiplex PCR, while TCRdb's copy carries only in-frame clones and drops some. From that table come the V and J calls and clone size; the DNA was used to work out D and trimming. The data hold 800,000 to 950,000 clones, with about 96% observed a single time. Naive CD8 cells comprised CD45RO-negative, CCR7-positively selected cells, excluding terminally differentiated effector memory CD45RA+ cells. This entry belongs to a study of shared clonotypes between healthy human individuals. Study-level points and caveats: Inspection by rarefaction showed sorted-subset sequencing to be incomplete despite large depth.

The receptor's source is a man aged 30-40 years in good health. The sample consisted of naive CD8+ T cells sorted from blood.

The CDR3 region is CSVVQAASTDTQYF. The CDR3 nucleotides are TGCAGCGTTGTACAGGCGGCGAGCACAGATACGCAGTATTTT. The V call is TRBV29-1, the J call TRBJ2-3, with D perhaps matching TRBD1 (5 bases). The germline V and J ends were trimmed by 4 bases and 0 bases, with 11 bases remaining between them. This CDR3 has 14 amino acids. Germline assignment: CDR1 SQVTM and CDR2 ANQGSEA.